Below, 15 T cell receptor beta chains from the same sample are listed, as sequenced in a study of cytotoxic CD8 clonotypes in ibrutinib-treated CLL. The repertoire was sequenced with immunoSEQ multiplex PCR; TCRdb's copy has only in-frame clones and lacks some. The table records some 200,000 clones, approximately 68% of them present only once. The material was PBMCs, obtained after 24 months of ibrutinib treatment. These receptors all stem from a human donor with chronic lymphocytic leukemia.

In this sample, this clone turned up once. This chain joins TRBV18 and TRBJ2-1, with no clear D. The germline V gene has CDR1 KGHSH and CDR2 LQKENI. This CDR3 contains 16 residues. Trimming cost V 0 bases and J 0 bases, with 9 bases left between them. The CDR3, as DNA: TGTGCCAGCTCACCACCTGGCGGAAGCTCCTACAATGAGCAGTTCTTC. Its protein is CASSPPGGSSYNEQFF. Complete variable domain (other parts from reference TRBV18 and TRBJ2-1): NAGVMQNPRHLVRRRGQEARLRCSPMKGHSHVYWYRQLPEEGLKFMVYLQKENIIDESGMPKERFSAEFPKEGPSILRIQQVVRGDSAAYFCASSPPGGSSYNEQFFGPGTRLTVL.

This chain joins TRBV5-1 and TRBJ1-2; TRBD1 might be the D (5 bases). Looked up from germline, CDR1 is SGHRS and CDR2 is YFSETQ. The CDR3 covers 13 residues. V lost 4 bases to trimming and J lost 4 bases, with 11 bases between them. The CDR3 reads CASSQGTAYGYTF. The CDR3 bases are TGCGCCAGCAGCCAAGGGACGGCCTATGGCTACACCTTC.

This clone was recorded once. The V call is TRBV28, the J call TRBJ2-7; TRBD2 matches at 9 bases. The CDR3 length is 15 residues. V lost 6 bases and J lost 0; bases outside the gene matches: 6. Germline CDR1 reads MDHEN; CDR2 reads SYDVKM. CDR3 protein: CASRRTSAYSYEQYF. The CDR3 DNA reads TGTGCCAGCAGAAGGACTAGCGCCTACTCCTACGAGCAGTACTTC. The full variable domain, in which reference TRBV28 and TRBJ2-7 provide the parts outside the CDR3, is DVKVTQSSRYLVKRTGEKVFLECVQDMDHENMFWYRQDPGLGLRLIYFSYDVKMKEKGDIPEGYSVSREKKERFSLILESASTNQTSMYLCASRRTSAYSYEQYFGPGTRLTVT.

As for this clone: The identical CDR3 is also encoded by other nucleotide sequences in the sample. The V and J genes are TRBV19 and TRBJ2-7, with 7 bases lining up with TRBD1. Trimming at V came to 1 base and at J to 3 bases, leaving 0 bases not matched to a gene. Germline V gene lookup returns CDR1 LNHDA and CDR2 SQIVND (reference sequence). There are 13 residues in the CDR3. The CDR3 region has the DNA TGTGCCAGTAGTATAGGACAGGGCTACGAGCAGTACTTC. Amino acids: CASSIGQGYEQYF.

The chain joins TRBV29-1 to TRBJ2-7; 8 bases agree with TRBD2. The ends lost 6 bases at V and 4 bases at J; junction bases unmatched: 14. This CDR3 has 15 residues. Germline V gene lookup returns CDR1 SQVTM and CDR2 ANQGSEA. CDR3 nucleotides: TGCAGCGTCCAACAAAGCGGGAGAGGTTTTTACGAGCAGTACTTC. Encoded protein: CSVQQSGRGFYEQYF.

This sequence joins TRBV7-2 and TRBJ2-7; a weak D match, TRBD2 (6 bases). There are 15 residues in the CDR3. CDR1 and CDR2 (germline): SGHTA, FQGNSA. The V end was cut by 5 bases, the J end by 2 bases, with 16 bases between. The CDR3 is CASSLPRDETYEQYF. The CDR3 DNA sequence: TGTGCCAGCAGCCTCCCGCGGGACGAAACCTACGAGCAGTACTTC.

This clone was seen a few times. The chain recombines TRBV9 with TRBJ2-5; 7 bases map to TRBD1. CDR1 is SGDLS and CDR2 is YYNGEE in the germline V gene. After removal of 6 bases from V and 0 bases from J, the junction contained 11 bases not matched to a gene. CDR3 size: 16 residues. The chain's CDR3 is CASNKGQPSYQETQYF. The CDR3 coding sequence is TGTGCCAGCAACAAGGGACAGCCCTCGTACCAAGAGACCCAGTACTTC.

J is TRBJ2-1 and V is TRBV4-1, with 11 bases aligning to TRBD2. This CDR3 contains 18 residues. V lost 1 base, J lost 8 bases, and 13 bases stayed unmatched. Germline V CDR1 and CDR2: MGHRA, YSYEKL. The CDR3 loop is CASSQASPTSGRNDEQFF. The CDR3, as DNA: TGCGCCAGCAGCCAAGCCTCCCCCACTAGCGGGAGAAACGATGAGCAGTTCTTC.

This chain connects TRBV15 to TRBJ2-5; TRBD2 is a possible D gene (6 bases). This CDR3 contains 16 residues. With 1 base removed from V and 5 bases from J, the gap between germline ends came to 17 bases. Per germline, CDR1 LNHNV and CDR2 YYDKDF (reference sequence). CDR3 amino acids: CATSRAKTGGMETQYF. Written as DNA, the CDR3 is TGTGCCACCAGCAGAGCTAAGACCGGAGGGATGGAGACCCAGTACTTC.

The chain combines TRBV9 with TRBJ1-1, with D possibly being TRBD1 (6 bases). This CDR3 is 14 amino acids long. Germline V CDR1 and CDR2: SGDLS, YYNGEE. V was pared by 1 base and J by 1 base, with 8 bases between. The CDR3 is CASSVQTGNTEAFF. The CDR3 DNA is TGTGCCAGCAGCGTACAGACAGGGAACACTGAAGCTTTCTTT.

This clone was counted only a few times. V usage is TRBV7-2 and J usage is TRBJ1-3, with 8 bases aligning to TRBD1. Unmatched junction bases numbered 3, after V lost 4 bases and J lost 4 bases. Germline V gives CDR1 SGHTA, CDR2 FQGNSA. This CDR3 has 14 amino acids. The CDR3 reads CASSYTGGGNTIYF. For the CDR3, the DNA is TGTGCCAGCAGCTATACAGGGGGAGGAAACACCATATATTTT.

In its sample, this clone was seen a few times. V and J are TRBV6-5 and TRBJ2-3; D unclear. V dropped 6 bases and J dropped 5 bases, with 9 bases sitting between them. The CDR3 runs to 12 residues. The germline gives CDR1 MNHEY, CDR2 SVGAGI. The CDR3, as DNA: TGTGCCAGCAGCGGTGCCGGAGATACGCAGTATTTT. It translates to CASSGAGDTQYF.

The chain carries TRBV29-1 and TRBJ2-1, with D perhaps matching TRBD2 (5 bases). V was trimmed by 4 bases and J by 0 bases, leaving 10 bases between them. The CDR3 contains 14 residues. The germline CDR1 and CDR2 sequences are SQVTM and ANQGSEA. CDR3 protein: CSVVGESSYNEQFF. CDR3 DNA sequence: TGCAGCGTTGTTGGGGAGAGCTCCTACAATGAGCAGTTCTTC.

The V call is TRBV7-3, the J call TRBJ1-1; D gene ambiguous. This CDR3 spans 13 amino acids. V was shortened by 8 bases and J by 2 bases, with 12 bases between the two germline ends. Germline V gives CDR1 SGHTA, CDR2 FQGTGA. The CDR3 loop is CASRDPLNTEAFF. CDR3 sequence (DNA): TGTGCCAGCCGGGATCCATTAAACACTGAAGCTTTCTTT.

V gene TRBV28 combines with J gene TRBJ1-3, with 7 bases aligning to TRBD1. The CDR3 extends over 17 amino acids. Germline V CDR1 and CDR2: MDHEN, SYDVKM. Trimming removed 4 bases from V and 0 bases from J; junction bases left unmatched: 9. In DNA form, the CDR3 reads TGTGCCAGCAGTTCCTGGACAGGACGAAGCTCTGGAAACACCATATATTTT. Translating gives CASSSWTGRSSGNTIYF.